This T cell receptor (beta chain) was found in a study of blood T cells in healthy people across ages. Overall study results and limits: The long-lived group displayed more naive CD4+ cells, plus higher diversity, than the aged donors did.

It was with a sample-barcoded 5' primer and a J-beta primer mix that a second PCR of roughly 7 to 12 cycles was run. TCRdb ran MiXCR on the 5' RACE reads and lists one entry per CDR3 protein. The sample includes roughly 790,000 distinct CDR3 sequences, more than 40% seen only once; the top ten take about 20%. This clonotype was seen many times. Its antigen remains unidentified. V gave up 2 bases and J gave up 5 bases, with 6 bases separating them. Germline loops: CDR1 SGHTA, CDR2 FQGNSA. This CDR3 region has 12 residues. The clonotype comes from a woman aged 55-69 years in good health. Sequencing input: blood. The V gene is TRBV7-2, the J gene TRBJ2-5; D remains ambiguous. For the CDR3, the DNA is TGTGCCAGCAGCTTAATCCTTGAGACCCAGTACTTC. Amino acids: CASSLILETQYF.